These 30 T cell receptor beta chains came from one sample sequenced in a study of OX40 agonist ivuxolimab in advanced cancers. Here immunoSEQ multiplex PCR was the method, and the copy in TCRdb shows in-frame clones only, minus some. The profile shows some 100,000 clones, 70% to 90% of them singletons. The material was CD4+ or CD8+ T cells sorted from blood, obtained in a trial of the OX40 agonist ivuxolimab. The receptors were gathered from an adult with an advanced solid tumor such as melanoma, head and neck, liver or kidney cancer.

The chain links TRBV30 to TRBJ1-3; perhaps TRBD1 as D (5 bases). This CDR3 region has 13 residues. Looked up from germline, CDR1 is GTSNPN and CDR2 is SVGIG (reference sequence). Trimming stripped 3 bases from V and 2 bases from J, with 8 bases between. DNA of the CDR3: TGTGCCTGGAGGGGGCCCCCTGGAAACACCATATATTTT. The encoded protein is CAWRGPPGNTIYF.

CDR3 coding DNA: TGTGCCAGCAGCGTAGCGGGGCCCGGGGAGCTGTTTTTT. It encodes CASSVAGPGELFF. V gene TRBV11-2 combines with J gene TRBJ2-2; 8 nucleotides align to TRBD2. V dropped 5 bases and J dropped 6; count of bases not matched to a gene: 2. This CDR3 has 13 amino acids. The germline CDR1 and CDR2 sequences are SGHAT and FQNNGV.

V usage is TRBV27 and J usage is TRBJ1-2, with 7 bases matching TRBD1. CDR3 size: 13 residues. Germline assignment: CDR1 MNHEY and CDR2 SMNVEV (reference sequence). Trimming at V came to 3 bases and at J to 4 bases, leaving 2 bases not matched to a gene. The CDR3: CASSLTGSYGYTF. CDR3 in DNA: TGTGCCAGCAGTTTGACAGGGAGCTATGGCTACACCTTC.

V gene TRBV5-1 combines with J gene TRBJ2-4; D not resolved. CDR1 is SGHRS and CDR2 is YFSETQ in the germline V gene. The germline V and J ends were trimmed by 0 bases and 6 bases, with 7 bases remaining between them. This CDR3 has 13 residues. CDR3 amino acids: CASSLDVANIQYF. The CDR3 DNA reads as TGCGCCAGCAGCTTGGATGTCGCAAACATTCAGTACTTC.

Only a few counts were recorded for this clone. CDR3 in DNA: TGTGCCAGCCTAGGACTAGCGGACTATGCCAAAAACATTCAGTACTTC. This translates into CASLGLADYAKNIQYF. The chain carries TRBV28 and TRBJ2-4, with 10 bases identical to TRBD2. This CDR3 has 16 amino acids. CDR1 MDHEN and CDR2 SYDVKM come from the germline V gene. With 8 bases clipped from V and 1 base from J, the junction kept 8 bases outside the gene matches.

This rearrangement joins TRBV10-3 to TRBJ2-1; 11 bases are shared with TRBD2. V was clipped by 6 bases and J by 7 bases; unmatched bases: 5. Germline V CDR1 and CDR2: ENHRY, SYGVKD. CDR3 length equals 14 residues. This CDR3 is CAIRDSGGANEQFF. CDR3 bases: TGTGCCATCAGGGATAGCGGGGGGGCTAATGAGCAGTTCTTC.

The V gene is TRBV27, the J gene TRBJ1-2; D gene ambiguous. The CDR3 has 13 amino acids. Germline CDR1 MNHEY, CDR2 SMNVEV (reference sequence). The V end lost 6 bases, the J end lost 4 bases, and 12 bases lay between the germline ends. DNA for the CDR3: TGTGCCAGCAGCCCTACCGGAGTCTATGGCTACACCTTC. Translating gives CASSPTGVYGYTF.

The DNA of the CDR3 is TGCAGCGTTGACGAGGGTTCGAACGAGCAGTACTTC. Residues: CSVDEGSNEQYF. J is TRBJ2-7 and V is TRBV29-1, with D maybe TRBD2 (5 bases). Germline CDR1 SQVTM, CDR2 ANQGSEA. V lost 3 bases and J 5 bases, leaving 11 bases between the germline ends. CDR3 length: 12 residues.

The chain joins TRBV14 to TRBJ2-3; the match to TRBD2 covers 12 bases. The CDR3 extends over 16 amino acids. Germline V gene sequence: CDR1 SGHDN, CDR2 FVKESK. V shed 4 bases and J 7 bases; nucleotides not matched to a gene: 9. The CDR3 protein is CASSPLAGGPRNTQYF. The CDR3 nucleotides are TGTGCCAGCAGCCCCCTAGCGGGGGGGCCGAGAAATACGCAGTATTTT.

The V call is TRBV7-9, the J call TRBJ2-3; 10 bases fit TRBD1. The J segment lost 8 bases and the V segment lost 4 bases, leaving 15 bases of the junction unmatched. Germline V CDR1 and CDR2: SEHNR, FQNEAQ (reference sequence). The CDR3 covers 17 residues. The DNA of the CDR3 is TGTGCCAGCAGCTCCCCCCGAGGGGACAGGGGAATGGGTACGCAGTATTTT. This sequence encodes CASSSPRGDRGMGTQYF.

This clone was seen a handful of times. The J gene is TRBJ1-4, the V gene TRBV30; maybe TRBD1 (5 bases). Germline V gene lookup returns CDR1 GTSNPN and CDR2 SVGIG (reference sequence). Trimming cost V 2 bases and J 8 bases, with 15 bases left between them. The CDR3 is 14 residues long. The CDR3 nucleotides read TGTGCCTGGAGTCCACCGCCAGGGAACGAAAAACTGTTTTTT. Translated: CAWSPPPGNEKLFF.

The chain has TRBV5-5 and TRBJ2-1; a weak D match, TRBD1 (5 bases). The germline CDR1 and CDR2 sequences are SGHKS and YYEKEE (reference sequence). The CDR3 has 15 residues. Trimming pared 4 bases from V and 4 bases from J, leaving 15 bases between. The CDR3 loop is CASSRPSGPYNEQFF. The CDR3 coding sequence is TGTGCCAGCAGCCGGCCATCAGGGCCGTACAATGAGCAGTTCTTC.

This chain connects TRBV11-2 to TRBJ2-5, with 7 nucleotides matching TRBD1. With 3 bases clipped from V and 5 bases from J, the junction kept 9 bases outside the gene matches. The CDR3 covers 15 residues. From germline, CDR1 is SGHAT and CDR2 FQNNGV. DNA for the CDR3: TGTGCCAGCAGCTTTCTTACAGGGGCGGAGGAGACCCAGTACTTC. It translates to CASSFLTGAEETQYF.

V usage is TRBV4-1 and J usage is TRBJ1-2; D is undetermined. V was clipped by 5 bases and J by 0 bases, with 13 bases between them. Per the germline V gene, CDR1 is MGHRA and CDR2 is YSYEKL. CDR3 length: 15 residues. The CDR3 sequence: CASSNPEQTNYGYTF. The CDR3 nucleotides read TGCGCCAGCAGCAACCCGGAACAGACTAACTATGGCTACACCTTC.

The table lists this clone with a count of one. V is TRBV19 and J is TRBJ1-2, with D unresolved. V lost 2 bases to trimming and J lost 0 bases, with 13 bases between them. This CDR3 contains 16 residues. In germline, CDR1 is LNHDA, CDR2 SQIVND (reference sequence). The CDR3 nucleotides read TGTGCCAGTAGTATAAGAGCAACAGCCTCTAACTATGGCTACACCTTC. Amino acids: CASSIRATASNYGYTF.

The chain joins TRBV11-2 to TRBJ1-3; 9 nucleotides line up with TRBD1. Germline values: CDR1 SGHAT, CDR2 FQNNGV. V gave up 1 base and J gave up 2 bases; unmatched junction bases: 6. This CDR3 is 17 amino acids long. DNA for the CDR3: TGTGCCAGCAGCTTAGGGCACCGGGACAGGGCTGGAAACACCATATATTTT. This encodes CASSLGHRDRAGNTIYF.

The chain is built from TRBV6-1 and TRBJ1-2; TRBD1 is a possible D gene (6 bases). V gave up 5 bases and J gave up 10 bases, with 11 bases separating them. The CDR3 is 11 amino acids. The germline V gene encodes CDR1 MNHNS and CDR2 SASEGT. For the CDR3, the DNA is TGTGCCAGCAGTTACCAGGGACACTACACCTTC. Translating gives CASSYQGHYTF.

The rearrangement links TRBV4-3 to TRBJ2-3; 11 bases match TRBD2. This CDR3 is 17 amino acids long. V lost 0 bases, J lost 5 bases, and 7 bases stayed unmatched. Per the germline V gene, CDR1 is LGHNA and CDR2 is YSLEER. The CDR3 spells CASSQDSSGGARDTQYF. The CDR3 DNA sequence: TGCGCCAGCAGCCAAGATAGTAGCGGGGGGGCAAGAGATACGCAGTATTTT.

J is TRBJ2-7 and V is TRBV6-5; D not certain. Trimming removed 7 bases at V and 2 bases at J, with 12 bases between. Germline V gene data show CDR1 as MNHEY and CDR2 as SVGAGI. The CDR3 is 13 residues long. CDR3: CASKRNAPYEQYF. Written as DNA, the CDR3 is TGTGCCAGCAAACGAAATGCCCCCTACGAGCAGTACTTC.

V is TRBV29-1 and J is TRBJ2-2; 7 bases line up with TRBD2. V lost 6 bases, J lost 1 base, and 5 bases stayed unmatched. The CDR3 is 14 amino acids. CDR1 SQVTM and CDR2 ANQGSEA come from the germline V gene. The CDR3 reads CSVMGRENTGELFF. The DNA of the CDR3 is TGCAGCGTGATGGGGAGGGAGAACACCGGGGAGCTGTTTTTT.

This rearrangement joins TRBV4-1 to TRBJ1-4; unclear D gene. Trimming shortened V by 8 bases and J by 2 bases, and 15 bases separated the two germline ends. This CDR3 contains 15 residues. Germline V gene data show CDR1 as MGHRA and CDR2 as YSYEKL. CDR3 loop: CASGSLVGTNEKLFF. The CDR3 DNA is TGCGCCAGCGGCTCCCTCGTGGGGACTAATGAAAAACTGTTTTTT.

This chain joins TRBV27 and TRBJ2-7, with D unclear. This CDR3 spans 14 amino acids. Per the germline V gene, CDR1 is MNHEY and CDR2 is SMNVEV (reference sequence). V lost 3 bases, J lost 0 bases, and 9 bases lay in between. The CDR3 loop reads CASSFEPTSYEQYF. CDR3 sequence (DNA): TGTGCCAGCAGTTTTGAGCCTACCTCCTACGAGCAGTACTTC.

V and J are TRBV18 and TRBJ2-3; TRBD2 is a possible D gene (6 bases). V was clipped by 3 bases and J by 7 bases, with 8 bases between them. The CDR3 sequence is 12 residues long. Germline V gene sequence: CDR1 KGHSH, CDR2 LQKENI. The CDR3 reads CASSPGGNTQYF. For the CDR3, the DNA is TGTGCCAGCTCACCTGGAGGGAATACGCAGTATTTT.

The chain couples TRBV19 to TRBJ2-5, with D hard to call. CDR1 and CDR2 (germline): LNHDA, SQIVND (reference sequence). The V end was cut by 4 bases, the J end by 1 base, with 7 bases between. The length of the CDR3 is 13 residues. CDR3 protein: CASSTAGQETQYF. The CDR3 region has the DNA TGTGCCAGTAGTACGGCAGGCCAAGAGACCCAGTACTTC.

The V call is TRBV7-2, the J call TRBJ1-3; no firm D call. Germline V CDR1 and CDR2: SGHTA, FQGNSA. This CDR3 is 18 amino acids long. V was cut by 2 bases and J by 0 bases, with 17 bases left in between. DNA of the CDR3: TGTGCCAGCAGCTTAATTCACCCTCGTACGAGCTCTGGAAACACCATATATTTT. Translating it yields CASSLIHPRTSSGNTIYF. Using reference TRBV7-2 and TRBJ1-3 for the parts outside the CDR3, the full variable domain is GAGVSQSPSNKVTEKGKDVELRCDPISGHTALYWYRQSLGQGLEFLIYFQGNSAPDKSGLPSDRFSAERTGGSVSTLTIQRTQQEDSAVYLCASSLIHPRTSSGNTIYFGEGSWLTVV.

This clone was observed a single time. CDR3 amino acids: CASSQELLKTQYF. In nucleotides, the CDR3 is TGCGCCAGCAGCCAGGAATTGCTTAAGACCCAGTACTTC. The chain is built from TRBV4-3 and TRBJ2-5; D is unclear. This CDR3 has 13 residues. Trimming stripped 3 bases from V and 6 bases from J, with 11 bases between. Looked up from germline, CDR1 is LGHNA and CDR2 is YSLEER.

The sample holds one count of this clone. J is TRBJ1-1 and V is TRBV4-1, with a weak D call TRBD1 (5 bases). The CDR3 extends over 18 amino acids. Germline CDR1 is MGHRA and CDR2 is YSYEKL. V was cut by 2 bases and J by 1 base, with 20 bases left in between. CDR3 residues: CASSQSPAGQVSNTEAFF. In DNA, the CDR3 is TGCGCCAGCAGCCAAAGTCCGGCAGGGCAGGTATCGAACACTGAAGCTTTCTTT.

The genes are TRBV9 and TRBJ1-6, with D hard to call. The CDR3 runs to 16 residues. Trimming left V 0 bases short and J 0 bases short, with 7 bases between. Germline CDR1 SGDLS, CDR2 YYNGEE. The CDR3 region has the DNA TGTGCCAGCAGCGTAGCAGAGAGCTCCTATAATTCACCCCTCCACTTT. Amino acids: CASSVAESSYNSPLHF.

The rearrangement links TRBV19 to TRBJ1-5; D perhaps matches TRBD1 (5 bases). The CDR3 runs 18 residues. The germline V and J ends were trimmed by 1 base and 0 bases, with 16 bases remaining between them. The V gene's germline CDR1 is LNHDA and CDR2 SQIVND (reference sequence). DNA of the CDR3: TGTGCCAGTAGTATAGTTTTAGGGGCATTCAATAGCAATCAGCCCCAGCATTTT. Its protein is CASSIVLGAFNSNQPQHF.

The chain joins TRBV6-6 to TRBJ1-1; possibly TRBD1 for D (5 bases). Germline CDR1 is MNHNY and CDR2 is SVGAGI (reference sequence). This CDR3 is built from 15 residues. Trimming removed 7 bases from V and 11 bases from J, with 26 bases in between. The CDR3 DNA follows: TGTGCCAGCACCTTTACCGGGCAGGGAACTATGGACGCTTTCTTT. It specifies CASTFTGQGTMDAFF.